This note documents a single T cell receptor (beta chain) sequence. Its antigen is unknown. This sample is part of a study of vaccination effects on CD4 cells after COVID-19. Whole-study results and caveats: Within healthy vaccinees, only 1 of 255 vaccine-induced clones displayed cross-reactivity with common cold coronaviruses.

Using viral peptide pools, the ViraFEST assay grew out antigen-specific CD4+ T cells prior to sequencing. Once cultured for 10 to 11 days, the cells underwent separation to obtain CD4+ T cells. None of the vaccinated had previously contracted SARS-CoV-2, and their nucleocapsid antibodies tested negative. TCRdb keeps only in-frame clones here, not all; method: immunoSEQ multiplex PCR. The sample records about 27,000 clones, roughly 73% being singletons. V lost 8 bases to trimming and J lost 4 bases; unmatched junction nucleotides: 7. The CDR3 extends over 14 amino acids. Per germline, CDR1 SNHLY and CDR2 FYNNEI.

J is TRBJ1-1 and V is TRBV2, with TRBD1 identical over 10 bases. Sequencing used CD4+ T cells from PBMCs cultured with HCoV-NL63 spike peptides, obtained before COVID-19 vaccination. This receptor was identified in a human donor who received a COVID-19 vaccine. Here the CDR3 reads CASGTRTGGTEAFF. DNA for the CDR3: TGTGCCAGCGGGACCCGGACAGGGGGCACTGAAGCTTTCTTT. Full variable domain (remainder filled in from reference TRBV2 and TRBJ1-1): EPEVTQTPSHQVTQMGQEVILRCVPISNHLYFYWYRQILGQKVEFLVSFYNNEISEKSEIFDDQFSVERPDGSNFTLKIRSTKLEDSAMYFCASGTRTGGTEAFFGQGTRLTVV.